This is a list of T cell receptor beta chains from one sample in a study of prognosis after radiotherapy for stage I lung cancer. TCRdb itself ran the multiplex PCR reads through MiXCR, one entry per CDR3 protein. The repertoire includes 15,000 to 20,000 distinct CDR3 sequences, 45% to 55% of them detected once, and approximately 32% sits in the top ten. The starting material was PBMCs, obtained before or after stereotactic body radiation therapy (not recorded which). The receptor source for this set is a donor over 45 with non-small cell lung cancer. Each CDR3 is given with its conserved first and last residue. D genes are given only for firm matches. Size is omitted from some rows. Given values are once, few, many or a class for expanded clones.

j_call: TRBJ2-7; clone_size: NA; v_call: TRBV6-5; d_call: NA; cdr3_nt: TGTGCCAGCAGTTTGAAGGGGAACGAGCAGTACTTC; cdr3_aa: CASSLKGNEQYF
j_call: TRBJ2-5; clone_size: NA; v_call: TRBV20-1; d_call: TRBD2; cdr3_nt: TGCAGTGCTCCACACCTAGCGGGAGACGAGACGCAGTACTTC; cdr3_aa: CSAPHLAGDETQYF
j_call: TRBJ2-3; clone_size: NA; v_call: TRBV5-1; d_call: NA; cdr3_nt: TGCGCCAGCGGCTATCAGGCGACGGGACTCATGGGCGATACGCAGTATTTT; cdr3_aa: CASGYQATGLMGDTQYF
j_call: TRBJ2-3; clone_size: many; v_call: TRBV28; d_call: TRBD2; cdr3_nt: TGTGCCAGCAGAGCCGCTAGCGGGAGGGGTCCAGATACGCAGTATTTT; cdr3_aa: CASRAASGRGPDTQYF
j_call: TRBJ1-6; clone_size: NA; v_call: TRBV5-4; d_call: TRBD1; cdr3_nt: TGTGCCAGCAGCTTGAACCAGGGGGGTTCACCCCTCCACTTT; cdr3_aa: CASSLNQGGSPLHF
j_call: TRBJ1-3; clone_size: NA; v_call: TRBV15; d_call: NA; cdr3_nt: TGTGCCACCAGCAGAGACCTGGGGGACGCAAACACCATATATTTT; cdr3_aa: CATSRDLGDANTIYF
j_call: TRBJ2-2; clone_size: many; v_call: TRBV27; d_call: NA; cdr3_nt: TGTGCCAGCAGTTTATTAGGGGGAGGGCCCCTTGGAGTCGGGGAGCTGTTTTTT; cdr3_aa: CASSLLGGGPLGVGELFF
j_call: TRBJ1-1; clone_size: many; v_call: TRBV20-1; d_call: TRBD1; cdr3_nt: TGCAGTGCTAGAGTTGGGACAGGTGAAGCTTTCTTT; cdr3_aa: CSARVGTGEAFF
j_call: TRBJ2-2; clone_size: NA; v_call: TRBV11-2; d_call: TRBD2; cdr3_nt: TGTGCCAGCAACTTACTAGCGGGGTCTAACACCGGGGAGCTGTTTTTT; cdr3_aa: CASNLLAGSNTGELFF
j_call: TRBJ2-2; clone_size: NA; v_call: TRBV11-3; d_call: NA; cdr3_nt: TGTGCCAGCAGCACCAGGGTCCGTGACACCGGGGAGCTGTTTTTT; cdr3_aa: CASSTRVRDTGELFF
j_call: TRBJ2-2; clone_size: many; v_call: TRBV4-1; d_call: TRBD2; cdr3_nt: TGCGCCAGCAGCCACCTGGAGCGGGATGACACCGGGGAGCTGTTTTTT; cdr3_aa: CASSHLERDDTGELFF
j_call: TRBJ2-1; clone_size: NA; v_call: TRBV6-2/TRBV6-3; d_call: TRBD2; cdr3_nt: TGTGCCAGCATTTACATAGGGACTAGCGGGAGTGCCAGAAATGAGCAGTTCTTC; cdr3_aa: CASIYIGTSGSARNEQFF
j_call: TRBJ1-1; clone_size: many; v_call: TRBV10-3; d_call: TRBD1; cdr3_nt: TGTGCCATCAGTGTTCCTCCGGGACAGGGGAACACTGAAGCTTTCTTT; cdr3_aa: CAISVPPGQGNTEAFF
j_call: TRBJ1-1; clone_size: many; v_call: TRBV20-1; d_call: NA; cdr3_nt: TGCAGTGCTCTGACCGGGGTTGCGGCTTTCTTT; cdr3_aa: CSALTGVAAFF
j_call: TRBJ2-7; clone_size: NA; v_call: TRBV7-2; d_call: TRBD1; cdr3_nt: TGTGCCAGCAGTTTGGGACAGGGGGGCTCCTACGAGCAGTACTTC; cdr3_aa: CASSLGQGGSYEQYF
j_call: TRBJ2-2; clone_size: NA; v_call: TRBV6-2/TRBV6-3; d_call: NA; cdr3_nt: TGTACCAGCAGTGACGGGACGGACACCGGGGAGCTGTTTTTT; cdr3_aa: CTSSDGTDTGELFF
j_call: TRBJ2-1; clone_size: many; v_call: TRBV20-1; d_call: NA; cdr3_nt: TGCAGTGCTAGTTTAGCGGAAGGGGGGAATGAGCAGTTCTTC; cdr3_aa: CSASLAEGGNEQFF
j_call: TRBJ2-3; clone_size: NA; v_call: TRBV5-4; d_call: NA; cdr3_nt: TGTTCCAGCAGCTTACTCTCCGTCGGAGGCACAGATACGCAGTATTTT; cdr3_aa: CSSSLLSVGGTDTQYF
j_call: TRBJ2-2; clone_size: many; v_call: TRBV5-4; d_call: TRBD2; cdr3_nt: TGTGCCAGTGCGGGGGGAAACACCGGGGAGCTGTTTTTT; cdr3_aa: CASAGGNTGELFF
j_call: TRBJ1-5; clone_size: NA; v_call: TRBV19; d_call: NA; cdr3_nt: TGTGCCAGTGGTCGGGGGCAAGCCCTTCAGCCCCAGCATTTT; cdr3_aa: CASGRGQALQPQHF
j_call: TRBJ2-1; clone_size: many; v_call: TRBV29-1; d_call: NA; cdr3_nt: TGCAGCGTGGGACACAGGGGAGGTGAGCAGTTCTTC; cdr3_aa: CSVGHRGGEQFF
j_call: TRBJ1-6; clone_size: NA; v_call: TRBV6-2/TRBV6-3; d_call: NA; cdr3_nt: TGTGCCATTCGGACAGTCGGGGGGATAGCACCCCTCCACTTT; cdr3_aa: CAIRTVGGIAPLHF
j_call: TRBJ2-1; clone_size: NA; v_call: TRBV20-1; d_call: NA; cdr3_nt: TGCAGTGCTAGTGACCTGACTAGAAAAGTCTACAATGAGCAGTTCTTC; cdr3_aa: CSASDLTRKVYNEQFF
j_call: TRBJ2-6; clone_size: few; v_call: TRBV2; d_call: NA; cdr3_nt: TGTGCCAGCCCCGCGGGGACGAGCCTCTCTGGGGCCAACGTCCTGACTTTC; cdr3_aa: CASPAGTSLSGANVLTF
j_call: TRBJ2-7; clone_size: many; v_call: TRBV6-5; d_call: NA; cdr3_nt: TGTGCCAGCAGTTACAATACAGCCACATACGAGCAGTACTTC; cdr3_aa: CASSYNTATYEQYF
j_call: TRBJ2-1; clone_size: NA; v_call: TRBV12-3/TRBV12-4; d_call: NA; cdr3_nt: TGTGCCAGCAGCCCTGATGTGAGTCTCAACAATGAGCAGTTCTTC; cdr3_aa: CASSPDVSLNNEQFF
j_call: TRBJ1-3; clone_size: medium-sized; v_call: TRBV19; d_call: TRBD1; cdr3_nt: TGTGCCAGTAGCCCGGAGGGGGCTAGAAACACCATATATTTT; cdr3_aa: CASSPEGARNTIYF
j_call: TRBJ2-1; clone_size: many; v_call: TRBV10-3; d_call: NA; cdr3_nt: TGTGCCATCAACCAGAATGACAATGAGCAGTTCTTC; cdr3_aa: CAINQNDNEQFF
j_call: TRBJ1-2; clone_size: many; v_call: TRBV6-1; d_call: NA; cdr3_nt: TGTGCCAGCAGTGAAACGTACGGGACATCGCGGATCTATGGCTACACCTTC; cdr3_aa: CASSETYGTSRIYGYTF
j_call: TRBJ2-1; clone_size: NA; v_call: TRBV24-1; d_call: NA; cdr3_nt: TGTGCCACCAGTGACAGCCGTTTCCACAATGAGCAGTTCTTC; cdr3_aa: CATSDSRFHNEQFF
j_call: TRBJ2-3; clone_size: medium-sized; v_call: TRBV5-1; d_call: NA; cdr3_nt: TGTGCCAGCAGCTTGGCCGGGACTGATACGCAGTATTTT; cdr3_aa: CASSLAGTDTQYF
j_call: TRBJ2-7; clone_size: NA; v_call: TRBV6-2/TRBV6-3; d_call: NA; cdr3_nt: TGTGCCAGCATCGAGGGTGGGGATTCCTACGAGCAGTACTTC; cdr3_aa: CASIEGGDSYEQYF
j_call: TRBJ2-7; clone_size: NA; v_call: TRBV6-1; d_call: NA; cdr3_nt: TGTGCCAGCAGCCCTTTCAGGCCCTACGAGCAGTACTTT; cdr3_aa: CASSPFRPYEQYF
j_call: TRBJ1-1; clone_size: NA; v_call: TRBV19; d_call: TRBD1; cdr3_nt: TGTGCCAGCGGGATTTCAACAGGGGATGAAGCTCTCTTT; cdr3_aa: CASGISTGDEALF
j_call: TRBJ2-3; clone_size: many; v_call: TRBV6-4; d_call: TRBD2; cdr3_nt: TGTGCCAGCAGTGCACTAGCGGGAGGGCAAGATACGCAGTATTTT; cdr3_aa: CASSALAGGQDTQYF
j_call: TRBJ1-2; clone_size: NA; v_call: TRBV19; d_call: NA; cdr3_nt: TGTGCCAGTAGAGGACTCGGGGGTCACTATGGCTACACCTTC; cdr3_aa: CASRGLGGHYGYTF
j_call: TRBJ2-7; clone_size: NA; v_call: TRBV30; d_call: TRBD2; cdr3_nt: TGTGCCTGGGGGGGGGGGAAAGCCTACGAGCAGTACTTC; cdr3_aa: CAWGGGKAYEQYF
j_call: TRBJ2-2; clone_size: many; v_call: TRBV18; d_call: NA; cdr3_nt: TGTGCCAGCTCACCCCGGCTAAAAGGGGAGCTGTTTTTT; cdr3_aa: CASSPRLKGELFF
j_call: TRBJ1-2; clone_size: NA; v_call: TRBV2; d_call: NA; cdr3_nt: TGTGCCATCAGTGACACTGGGAACTATGGCTACACCTTC; cdr3_aa: CAISDTGNYGYTF
j_call: TRBJ2-1; clone_size: few; v_call: TRBV20-1; d_call: TRBD2; cdr3_nt: TGCAGTGCGGCTACTAGCGGGAGGGCCAGCGAGCAGTTCTTC; cdr3_aa: CSAATSGRASEQFF
j_call: TRBJ1-2; clone_size: NA; v_call: TRBV5-8; d_call: TRBD1; cdr3_nt: TGTGCCAGCAGGGGGACAGAGGGCTATGGCTACACCTTC; cdr3_aa: CASRGTEGYGYTF
j_call: TRBJ1-5; clone_size: NA; v_call: TRBV7-2; d_call: NA; cdr3_nt: TGTGCCAGCAGCGCATCACTGGGAGGCAATCAGCCCCAGCATTTT; cdr3_aa: CASSASLGGNQPQHF
j_call: TRBJ2-2; clone_size: medium-sized; v_call: TRBV5-1; d_call: TRBD2; cdr3_nt: TGCGCCAGCAGCGGGACTAGCGGGAACACCGGGGAGCTGTTTTTT; cdr3_aa: CASSGTSGNTGELFF
j_call: TRBJ1-1; clone_size: many; v_call: TRBV19; d_call: NA; cdr3_nt: TGTGCCAGTGGACAGATTGGAGGAGCTTTCTTT; cdr3_aa: CASGQIGGAFF
j_call: TRBJ2-3; clone_size: NA; v_call: TRBV28; d_call: NA; cdr3_nt: TGTGCCGGACGTCGGGGGTGGGGAACAGATACGCAGTATTTT; cdr3_aa: CAGRRGWGTDTQYF
j_call: TRBJ2-3; clone_size: NA; v_call: TRBV28; d_call: TRBD2; cdr3_nt: TGTGCCAGCAGTTCGATAGCGGGGCCGAATGCAGATACGCAGTATTTT; cdr3_aa: CASSSIAGPNADTQYF
j_call: TRBJ2-2; clone_size: NA; v_call: TRBV12-3/TRBV12-4; d_call: NA; cdr3_nt: TGTGCCAGCAGTCCCCGTGGGCAAAACACCGGGGAGCTGTTTTTT; cdr3_aa: CASSPRGQNTGELFF
j_call: TRBJ1-4; clone_size: many; v_call: TRBV6-1; d_call: TRBD1; cdr3_nt: TGTGCCAGCAGTAGATCCTACAGGGGGCGAAACGAAAAACTGTTTTTT; cdr3_aa: CASSRSYRGRNEKLFF
j_call: TRBJ2-1; clone_size: many; v_call: TRBV13; d_call: NA; cdr3_nt: TGTGCCAGCAGCCGGCCAGGTCCCTACAATGAGCAGTTCTTC; cdr3_aa: CASSRPGPYNEQFF
j_call: TRBJ2-2; clone_size: medium-sized; v_call: TRBV27; d_call: TRBD1; cdr3_nt: TGTGCCAGCAGAAACCCCGGGACAGGAAACACCGGGGAGCTGTTTTTT; cdr3_aa: CASRNPGTGNTGELFF
j_call: TRBJ2-2; clone_size: NA; v_call: TRBV9; d_call: TRBD1; cdr3_nt: TGTGCCAGCAGCGTTCAGACAGGGGGCATTGCCGGGGAGCTGTTTTTT; cdr3_aa: CASSVQTGGIAGELFF
j_call: TRBJ2-5; clone_size: many; v_call: TRBV11-2; d_call: TRBD2; cdr3_nt: TGTGCCAGCAGCTGGAGCGGGAACGGGCAAGAGACCCAGTACTTC; cdr3_aa: CASSWSGNGQETQYF
j_call: TRBJ2-7; clone_size: NA; v_call: TRBV11-2; d_call: NA; cdr3_nt: TGTGCCAGCAGCTTAGTACGTGGCCGGGGAGAGCAGTACTTC; cdr3_aa: CASSLVRGRGEQYF